Sequencing of this T cell receptor (beta chain) was carried out in a study of shared clonotypes between healthy human individuals. In this sample, this clone turned up once. Its antigen is unknown. Germline V lookup: CDR1 PRHDT, CDR2 FYEKMQ (reference sequence). CDR3 length: 13 amino acids. V was pared by 0 bases and J by 4 bases, with 5 bases between. Generated by immunoSEQ multiplex PCR, the TCRdb table keeps only in-frame clones and is missing some. The sample lists about 2.1 million clones; roughly 95% were seen once. CD45RO-negative CD8 cells positively selected for CCR7 made up the naive population, which excluded terminally differentiated effector memory CD45RA+ cells. Findings and limits, study-wide: Clonotype sharing among the donors was expected to vary with sequencing depth. Represented diversity, genetic and exposure-history alike, was limited by few donors.

The gene calls are TRBV13 and TRBJ2-3; D gene unclear. Source material: naive CD8+ T cells from PBMCs. The clonotype was recovered from a man aged 18 to 29 in good health. Some clones in this sample may be carry-over from other donors' samples. The chain's CDR3 is CASSLGGSDTQYF. The CDR3, as DNA: TGTGCCAGCAGCTTAGGGGGTTCAGATACGCAGTATTTT.